Below, 18 T cell receptor beta chains from the same sample are listed, as sequenced in a study of Graves' ophthalmopathy and Graves' hyperthyroidism. Scientists amplified the TCR beta CDR3 regions from RNA transcripts. First-round RT-PCR employed HTBI primers, with a second-round multiplex PCR after it. TCRdb redid the calling of the multiplex PCR reads with MiXCR, one entry per CDR3 protein. The sample records some 360,000 distinct CDR3 sequences, about a sixth being singletons. The sample was peripheral blood. The receptors here all came from an adult woman with stable Graves' hyperthyroidism.

The gene calls are TRBV6-1 and TRBJ1-1, with 7 bases lining up with TRBD1. The V and J ends lost 7 bases and 2 bases, in that order; junction bases with no gene match: 4. Looked up from germline, CDR1 is MNHNS and CDR2 is SASEGT. The CDR3 loop spans 13 amino acids. CDR3 bases: TGTGCCAGCAAGGGGACAGCTAACACTGAAGCTTTCTTT. The encoded protein is CASKGTANTEAFF.

This clonotype came up many times. The rearrangement uses TRBV6-5 and TRBJ2-7, with 10 bases fitting TRBD1. This CDR3 comprises 14 residues. CDR1 and CDR2 (germline): MNHEY, SVGAGI. The V gene end was trimmed by 6 bases and the J gene end by 5 bases; junction bases not matched to a gene: 7. The CDR3 reads CASRGPGQGNEQYF. CDR3 DNA: TGTGCCAGCAGGGGACCGGGACAGGGGAACGAGCAGTACTTC.

With respect to this clonotype: A much more abundant neighbour one base away suggests this may be a read error. The chain recombines TRBV20-1 with TRBJ2-7; D unresolved. Looked up from germline, CDR1 is DFQATT and CDR2 is SNEGSKA (reference sequence). The CDR3 is 13 residues long. Here the CDR3 reads CSARDLQTYDQYF. CDR3 nucleotide sequence: TGCAGTGCTAGAGATTTACAGACCTACGACCAGTACTTC.

This clonotype has a count of ten or more. The V and J genes are TRBV12-3 or TRBV12-4 and TRBJ2-7; TRBD2 agrees at 8 bases. The CDR3 spans 15 residues. Unmatched junction bases numbered 6, after V lost 3 bases and J lost 2 bases. DNA for the CDR3: TGTGCCAGCAGTTTTGGCGGGAGGATCGCCTACGAGCAGTACTTC. This codes for CASSFGGRIAYEQYF.

This clonotype was picked up many times. The gene calls are TRBV11-2 and TRBJ2-7; perhaps TRBD2 as D (6 bases). Germline CDR1 is SGHAT and CDR2 is FQNNGV. With 4 bases removed from V and 7 bases from J, the gap between germline ends came to 23 bases. The CDR3 contains 16 residues. CDR3 sequence reads: CASSYTPRVAALEQYF. The CDR3, as DNA: TGTGCCAGCAGCTACACCCCCCGGGTAGCGGCCCTTGAGCAGTACTTC.

This clonotype was recorded many times. The chain uses TRBV12-3 or TRBV12-4 and TRBJ2-5; no clear D gene. V was pared by 3 bases and J by 3 bases, with 11 bases between. The CDR3 runs to 14 residues. In DNA, the CDR3 is TGTGCCAGCAGTTTTTACCCGCAGGAAGAGACCCAGTACTTC. Translation gives CASSFYPQEETQYF.

This clonotype appeared many times. The CDR3 nucleotides are TGTGCCAGCAGTCAGGGGGTGGTGAACTATGGCTACACCTTC. It is translated as CASSQGVVNYGYTF. This rearrangement joins TRBV6-5 to TRBJ1-2; 7 bases are a match to TRBD1. V trimming: 5 bases; J trimming: 2 bases; junction bases outside the gene matches: 5. The CDR3 runs 14 residues. Germline loops: CDR1 MNHEY, CDR2 SVGAGI.

This clonotype was detected ten times or more. The V call is TRBV30, the J call TRBJ1-1; possible D gene TRBD1, 6 bases. This CDR3 is built from 13 residues. With 1 base removed from V and 0 bases from J, the gap between germline ends came to 6 bases. The germline V gene has CDR1 GTSNPN and CDR2 SVGIG (reference sequence). CDR3 DNA sequence: TGTGCCTGGAGTGCAGGGGTGAACACTGAAGCTTTCTTT. It encodes CAWSAGVNTEAFF.

The gene calls are TRBV4-2 and TRBJ1-5; D ambiguous. Between the trimmed V and J ends, which lost 2 bases and 1 base, there was a span of 18 bases. The CDR3 is 18 amino acids. Germline-derived CDR1 and CDR2 are LGHNA and YNFKEQ. The CDR3 here is CASSQHRAQGLSNQPQHF. CDR3 bases: TGTGCCAGCAGCCAACACCGGGCTCAAGGTCTAAGCAATCAGCCCCAGCATTTT.

This clonotype has just a few counts. The chain has TRBV5-1 and TRBJ2-7; 11 bases align to TRBD2. Germline V gives CDR1 SGHRS, CDR2 YFSETQ. J lost 9 bases, V lost 4 bases, and 9 bases had no gene match. The CDR3 loop spans 14 amino acids. CDR3: CASSEGTSGSLQYF. The CDR3, as DNA: TGCGCCAGCAGCGAGGGTACTAGCGGGAGTTTGCAGTACTTC.

This clonotype was seen at least ten times. V is TRBV10-3 and J is TRBJ1-6; TRBD1 matches 9 bases. CDR3 length: 15 residues. The ends lost 5 bases at V and 7 bases at J; junction bases unmatched: 6. Germline CDR1 and CDR2: ENHRY and SYGVKD. CDR3: CAISTGDRVNSPLHF. The CDR3 region has the DNA TGTGCCATCAGTACCGGGGACAGGGTCAATTCACCCCTCCACTTT.

The rearrangement uses TRBV28 and TRBJ2-7, with D perhaps TRBD1 (7 bases). The CDR3 length is 15 residues. Looked up from germline, CDR1 is MDHEN and CDR2 is SYDVKM. V was clipped by 6 bases and J by 3 bases, with 18 bases between them. The CDR3 DNA is TGTGCCAGCAGCGGAGGGACAGTGGTGGACTACGAGCAGTACTTC. Protein product: CASSGGTVVDYEQYF.

This clonotype has at least ten counts. This chain links TRBV20-1 with TRBJ2-7; D uncertain. The CDR3 totals 12 residues. The V gene's germline CDR1 is DFQATT and CDR2 SNEGSKA (reference sequence). The V end was cut by 3 bases, the J end by 2 bases, with 8 bases between. CDR3 sequence: CSASLQTYEQYF. CDR3 nucleotide sequence: TGCAGTGCTAGTCTCCAGACCTACGAGCAGTACTTC.

Concerning this clonotype itself: A much larger clone differs from this one at a single base, so this may be a read error. J is TRBJ1-1 and V is TRBV29-1; D remains ambiguous. The CDR3 is 12 amino acids. Germline CDR1 and CDR2: SQVTM and ANQGSEA. V gave up 8 bases and J gave up 4 bases, with 14 bases separating them. Written as DNA, the CDR3 is TGCAGCATTGCCCTGGAGGTCACTGAAGCTTTCTTT. It encodes CSIALEVTEAFF.

This clonotype was seen at least ten times. The CDR3 protein is CASSEPESGLYEQYF. The CDR3 coding sequence is TGTGCCAGCTCCGAGCCTGAATCGGGGTTGTACGAGCAGTACTTC. The chain employs TRBV6-1 and TRBJ2-7, with D tentatively TRBD2 (5 bases). V was clipped by 8 bases and J by 4 bases, with 21 bases between them. This CDR3 is 15 amino acids long. Germline assignment: CDR1 MNHNS and CDR2 SASEGT.

The table lists this clonotype with many counts. The CDR3 is CASSLVDLPWGYTF. CDR3 DNA: TGTGCCAGCAGTTTGGTAGACCTACCATGGGGCTACACCTTC. This chain links TRBV12-3 or TRBV12-4 with TRBJ1-2; D not resolved. V was pared by 3 bases and J by 8 bases, with 16 bases between. The CDR3 length is 14 residues.

In the case of this clonotype: This may arise from a read error, as a much more abundant clone is one base away. The CDR3 ends on some other residue instead of the conserved phenylalanine or tryptophan, so this is likely a read error. The chain has TRBV20-1 and TRBJ2-7; TRBD1 or TRBD2 may be the D gene (6 bases each). From germline, CDR1 is DFQATT and CDR2 SNEGSKA (reference sequence). The CDR3 runs to 17 residues. Trimming left V 0 bases short and J 7 bases short, with 25 bases between. The CDR3 loop reads CSARDQVGRGRSYEQYY. The DNA of the CDR3 is TGCAGTGCTAGAGATCAGGTCGGCCGGGGGCGATCTTATGAGCAGTACTAC.

This clonotype was seen ten or more times. The chain has TRBV2 and TRBJ2-5; 10 nucleotides match TRBD1. The ends lost 7 bases at V and 0 bases at J; junction bases unmatched: 5. The CDR3 consists of 15 residues. Germline lookup yields CDR1 SNHLY and CDR2 FYNNEI. CDR3 loop: CASNRDRGNQETQYF. The DNA of the CDR3 is TGTGCCAGCAACCGGGACAGGGGAAACCAAGAGACCCAGTACTTC.